The rows below give T cell receptor beta chains drawn from one sample of a study of cytomegalovirus exposure and HLA in healthy donors. Clones were read by immunoSEQ multiplex PCR, and TCRdb kept only the in-frame ones, dropping some. The sample lists some 170,000 clones, about 81% occurring once. The specimen sequenced was PBMCs. These receptors came from a woman between 50 and 59 years old in good health and CMV-seropositive. Both conserved end residues are part of each CDR3. The D gene is left open where the match is weak. For some rows the clone size is stated as once, few or many, or as a class when expanded; others skip it.

J	size	D	V	DNA	CDR3
TRBJ1-4	-	TRBD1	TRBV7-9	TGTGCCAGCAGCCAAGGACAGGGTAATGAAAAACTGTTTTTT	CASSQGQGNEKLFF
TRBJ2-7	-	TRBD1	TRBV5-8	TGTGCCAGCAGCCGTGGACAGGGGGCCTACGAGCAGTACTTC	CASSRGQGAYEQYF
TRBJ1-3	-	-	TRBV7-2	TGTGCCAGCAGCTTAAGCGGGGGTTACACCATATATTTT	CASSLSGGYTIYF
TRBJ2-7	-	-	TRBV5-4	TGTGCCAGCAGCCTGCGGGACAGAGTCTACGAGCAGTACTTC	CASSLRDRVYEQYF
TRBJ2-1	-	-	TRBV7-7	TGTGCCAGCAGCTTAGGGGCCAGCTCCTACAATGAGCAGTTCTTC	CASSLGASSYNEQFF
TRBJ1-2	-	TRBD1	TRBV9	TGTGCCAGCAGCCCCCGGACAGGGGGGAGTGGCTACACCTTC	CASSPRTGGSGYTF
TRBJ1-1	-	-	TRBV9	TGTGCCAGCAGCGTAGCCGGGGTGCTCACTGAAGCTTTCTTT	CASSVAGVLTEAFF
TRBJ2-2	-	TRBD1	TRBV19	TGTGCCAGTAGTATCCGACAGGGGGCGGGGACCGGGGAGCTGTTTTTT	CASSIRQGAGTGELFF
TRBJ2-1	few	-	TRBV19	TGTGCCAGTAGTATAGATGTAGGGGAAGGCAATGAGCAGTTCTTC	CASSIDVGEGNEQFF
TRBJ2-5	-	TRBD1	TRBV19	TGTGCCAGTAGTATTGGGACAGGGACGCTGACCCAGTACTTC	CASSIGTGTLTQYF
TRBJ2-3	once	-	TRBV5-1	TGCGCCAGCAGCTTGGACTACGATACGCAGTATTTT	CASSLDYDTQYF
TRBJ2-7	-	TRBD1	TRBV4-1	TGCGCCAGCAGCCGGGCAGGGGGAGTGACTGGAGATTACGAGCAGTACTTC	CASSRAGGVTGDYEQYF
TRBJ2-5	-	-	TRBV27	TGTGCCAGCAGTCCCGAGTACAGTAAAGAGACCCAGTACTTC	CASSPEYSKETQYF
TRBJ1-2	-	TRBD1	TRBV14	TGTGCCAGCAGCCCGGGACAGGGGCTCTACTATGGCTACACCTTC	CASSPGQGLYYGYTF
TRBJ1-4	-	-	TRBV5-1	TGCGCCAGCAGCTTGGTCCCAGGGTCCGGTGAAAAACTGTTTTTT	CASSLVPGSGEKLFF
TRBJ1-2	few	-	TRBV7-2	TGTGCCAGCAGCTTATCAGGGTCTCACTATGGCTACACCTTC	CASSLSGSHYGYTF
TRBJ2-5	-	-	TRBV7-8	TGTGCCAGCAGCTTAGCGTTAAGGGAGCGGGAGACCCAGTACTTC	CASSLALRERETQYF
TRBJ1-4	-	TRBD1	TRBV29-1	TGCAGCGTATCACAGGGGATTCTGGAAAAACTGTTTTTT	CSVSQGILEKLFF
TRBJ2-1	-	TRBD2	TRBV5-1	TGCGCCAGCAGCTGGGCGGGGGTGGGATACAATGAGCAGTTCTTC	CASSWAGVGYNEQFF
TRBJ1-5	-	-	TRBV2	TGTGCCAGCAGTGAAGGCAGGGTTGGTCAGCCCCAGCATTTT	CASSEGRVGQPQHF
TRBJ2-6	-	-	TRBV6-5	TGTGCCAGCAGTCTGGTATCAGCTGGGGCCAACGTCCTGACTTTC	CASSLVSAGANVLTF
TRBJ1-2	-	TRBD1	TRBV29-1	TGCAGCGTCTTCAGGGACAGCCGCTACACCTTC	CSVFRDSRYTF
TRBJ2-3	-	TRBD2	TRBV5-4	TGTGCCAGCAGCTTGGCTGGACTAGCGGTCACAGATACGCAGTATTTT	CASSLAGLAVTDTQYF
TRBJ2-2	-	TRBD2	TRBV4-2	TGTGCCAGCAGCCCAGGACTAGCGGGATTAACCGGGGAGCTGTTTTTT	CASSPGLAGLTGELFF
TRBJ1-1	-	TRBD1	TRBV7-9	TGTTCCAGCAGCTTAATCGACAGGGATGAAGCTTTCTTT	CSSSLIDRDEAFF
TRBJ1-6	-	-	TRBV6-6	TGTGCCAGCTCCCCAGGATTCCGAAATTCACCCCTCCACTTT	CASSPGFRNSPLHF
TRBJ1-1	-	-	TRBV5-6	TGTGCCAGCAGCCCCCTGAGGGCGAACACTGAAGCTTTCTTT	CASSPLRANTEAFF
TRBJ1-2	-	TRBD1	TRBV12-5	TGTGCTAGTGTCGAGGGACAGTCCTGGGGCTACACCTTC	CASVEGQSWGYTF
TRBJ1-2	once	TRBD1	TRBV9	TGTGCCAGCAGCGCCACAGGGGTCTGGGGCTACACCTTC	CASSATGVWGYTF
TRBJ2-3	-	TRBD2	TRBV29-1	TGCAGCGTTCTGACTAGCGGGGGTGATTATTTT	CSVLTSGGDYF
TRBJ1-2	-	-	TRBV30	TGTGCCTGGAGTGTTGGGCCCGTGCTGAGCTACACCTTC	CAWSVGPVLSYTF
TRBJ2-1	-	-	TRBV18	TGTGCCAGCTCACCACCAGGGGTTGATGAGCAGTTCTTC	CASSPPGVDEQFF
TRBJ2-5	few	-	TRBV7-8	TGTGCCAGCAGCTCTAATCTAGCGAACCAAGAGACCCAGTACTTC	CASSSNLANQETQYF
TRBJ1-4	-	TRBD1	TRBV7-9	TGTGCCAGCAGCTTACGGACAGGCAATGAAAAACTGTTTTTT	CASSLRTGNEKLFF
TRBJ1-5	-	-	TRBV6-1	TGTGCCAGCAGTGAGGCAGGGCGCAATCAGCCCCAGCATTTT	CASSEAGRNQPQHF
TRBJ2-7	-	-	TRBV6-5	TGTGCCAGCAGTTACTCTGGCAGGGGCAACGAGCAGTACTTC	CASSYSGRGNEQYF
TRBJ2-2	few	TRBD2	TRBV5-4	TGTGCCAGCAGCTGGGGGGTAGCGGGGAGCACCGGGGAGCTGTTTTTT	CASSWGVAGSTGELFF
TRBJ2-1	few	-	TRBV7-3	TGTGCCAGCAGCCAAAGGGCCATCCGGGGGTCCCTGGGCGGGTCGCGGGAGCAGTTCTTC	CASSQRAIRGSLGGSREQFF
TRBJ1-1	few	TRBD1	TRBV29-1	TGCAGCTCTAACAGGGGGGACACTGAAGCTTTCTTT	CSSNRGDTEAFF
TRBJ2-7	-	TRBD2	TRBV7-9	TGTGCCAGCAGCGTTACGGGAGGCTCCTACGAGCAGTACTTC	CASSVTGGSYEQYF
TRBJ1-3	-	-	TRBV30	TGTGCCTGGAGTGAACTGGGAAACACCATATATTTT	CAWSELGNTIYF
TRBJ2-1	-	TRBD1	TRBV10-3	TGTGCCATCAGCCGGGACAGGTATATCAATGAGCAGTTCTTC	CAISRDRYINEQFF
TRBJ2-3	-	-	TRBV5-6	TGTGCCAGCAGCTTGGGGGGGACTTTATGGGGGAGCACAGATACGCAGTATTTT	CASSLGGTLWGSTDTQYF
TRBJ1-2	once	TRBD1	TRBV2	TGTGCCAGCAAAGAGACAGGGGGCAATAAAGCTGGCTACACCTTC	CASKETGGNKAGYTF
TRBJ2-5	-	TRBD1	TRBV7-8	TGTGCCAGCAGCGGGGGACAGGGCATCTACTTC	CASSGGQGIYF
TRBJ1-5	-	-	TRBV18	TGTGCCAGCTCAAAGGGGCCTGATCAGCCCCAGCATTTT	CASSKGPDQPQHF
TRBJ1-2	-	TRBD1	TRBV2	TGTGCCAGCAGTGGGGACAGGGGCATCTATGGCTACACCTTC	CASSGDRGIYGYTF
TRBJ2-2	-	-	TRBV11-3	TGTGCCAGCAGCTTATACGGCGGGGTAGCCGGGGAGCTGTTTTTT	CASSLYGGVAGELFF
TRBJ2-7	-	TRBD2	TRBV27	TGTGCCAGCAGTCTTTCATCCGGGACTAGGTTGTGCGAGCAGTACTTC	CASSLSSGTRLCEQYF
TRBJ1-1	-	TRBD1	TRBV2	TGTGCCAGCAGTGCGCTAGGGACAGGGACGACTGAAGCTTTCTTT	CASSALGTGTTEAFF
TRBJ2-7	-	-	TRBV6-6	TGTGCCAGCAGTTATGCCCCGGTCTACGAGCAGTACTTC	CASSYAPVYEQYF
TRBJ1-1	-	-	TRBV7-6	TGTGCCAGCAGCCTCAGGTACGGGAACACTGAAGCTTTCTTT	CASSLRYGNTEAFF